Listed below are T cell receptor beta chains from one sample, sequenced in a study of blood T cell repertoires in COVID-19. The protocol was immunoSEQ multiplex PCR, while the TCRdb copy is restricted to in-frame clones and leaves out a portion. Of under 50,000 clones in the sample, 91% were seen once. Sequencing input: peripheral blood. The receptor source for this set is a man aged 65-85 years with active COVID-19. Both conserved end residues are trimmed from each CDR3.

V: TRBV4-1
J: TRBJ1-2
CDR3: ASSQDLTGIYYGYT

V: TRBV3-1/TRBV3-2
J: TRBJ1-2
CDR3: ASSQDPDRGLYGYT

V: TRBV25-1
J: TRBJ1-1
CDR3: ASSEDSSAF

V: TRBV7-9
J: TRBJ2-3
CDR3: ASRSASTDTQY

V: TRBV7-8
J: TRBJ2-7
CDR3: ASSFGTGDSYSYEQY

V: TRBV5-6
J: TRBJ1-3
CDR3: ATKGGGGTIY

V: TRBV24-1
J: TRBJ2-5
CDR3: ATSDRNKAGYGQETQY

V: TRBV6-5
J: TRBJ2-7
CDR3: ASYGQGEQY

V: TRBV29-1
J: TRBJ1-1
CDR3: SVDLGQSFNTEAF

V: TRBV28
J: TRBJ1-6
CDR3: ASREGTGGSPLH

V: TRBV12-5
J: TRBJ2-1
CDR3: ASGLPRYGQSMYNEQF

V: TRBV28
J: TRBJ1-6
CDR3: ASSLAGTGQNSPLH

V: TRBV7-2
J: TRBJ1-3
CDR3: ASSSTGGGGNTIY

V: TRBV5-1
J: TRBJ2-5
CDR3: ASSRDRVETQY

V: TRBV20-1
J: TRBJ2-1
CDR3: SASAGLGYNEQF

V: TRBV6-6
J: TRBJ2-2
CDR3: ASTGQGAVGELF

V: TRBV30
J: TRBJ1-2
CDR3: AWVYRTGGHGYT

V: TRBV9
J: TRBJ2-3
CDR3: ASNQGVRGGISTTDTQY

V: TRBV10-3
J: TRBJ1-5
CDR3: AIRGTQGQPQH

V: TRBV29-1
J: TRBJ2-2
CDR3: SVYGTGGNTGELF

V: TRBV7-6
J: TRBJ1-2
CDR3: ASSLDSGVDNGYT

V: TRBV12-5
J: TRBJ1-3
CDR3: ASAFHVGHSNSGNTIY

V: TRBV10-1
J: TRBJ2-1
CDR3: ASSEIASGGALNEQF